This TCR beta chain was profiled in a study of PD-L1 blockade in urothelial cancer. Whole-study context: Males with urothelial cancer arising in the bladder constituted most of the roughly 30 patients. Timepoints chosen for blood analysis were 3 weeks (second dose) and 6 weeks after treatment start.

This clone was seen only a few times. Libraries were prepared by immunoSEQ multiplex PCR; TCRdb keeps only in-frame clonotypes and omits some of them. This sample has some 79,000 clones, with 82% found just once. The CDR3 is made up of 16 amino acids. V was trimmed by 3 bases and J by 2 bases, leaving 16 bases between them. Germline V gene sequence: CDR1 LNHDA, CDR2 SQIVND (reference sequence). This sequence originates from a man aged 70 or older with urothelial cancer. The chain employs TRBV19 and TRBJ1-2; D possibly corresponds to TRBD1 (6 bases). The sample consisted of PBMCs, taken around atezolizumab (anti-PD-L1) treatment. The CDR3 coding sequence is TGTGCCAGTAGTATCCAGGGGACGGGCATCAACTATGGCTACACCTTC. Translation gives CASSIQGTGINYGYTF.